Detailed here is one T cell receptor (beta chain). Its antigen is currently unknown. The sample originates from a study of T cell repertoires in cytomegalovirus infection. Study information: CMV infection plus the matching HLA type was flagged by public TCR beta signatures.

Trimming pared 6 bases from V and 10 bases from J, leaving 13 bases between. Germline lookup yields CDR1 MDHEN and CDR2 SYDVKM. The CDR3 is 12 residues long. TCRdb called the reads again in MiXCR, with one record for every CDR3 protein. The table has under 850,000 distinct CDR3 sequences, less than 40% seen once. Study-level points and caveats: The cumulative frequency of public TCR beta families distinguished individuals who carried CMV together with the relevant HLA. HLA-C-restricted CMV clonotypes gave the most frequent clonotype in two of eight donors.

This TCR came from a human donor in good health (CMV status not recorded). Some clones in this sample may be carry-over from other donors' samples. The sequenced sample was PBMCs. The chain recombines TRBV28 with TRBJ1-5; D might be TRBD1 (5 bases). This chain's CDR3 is CASRIPGTPQHF. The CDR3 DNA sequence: TGTGCCAGCAGAATCCCCGGGACTCCCCAGCATTTT.